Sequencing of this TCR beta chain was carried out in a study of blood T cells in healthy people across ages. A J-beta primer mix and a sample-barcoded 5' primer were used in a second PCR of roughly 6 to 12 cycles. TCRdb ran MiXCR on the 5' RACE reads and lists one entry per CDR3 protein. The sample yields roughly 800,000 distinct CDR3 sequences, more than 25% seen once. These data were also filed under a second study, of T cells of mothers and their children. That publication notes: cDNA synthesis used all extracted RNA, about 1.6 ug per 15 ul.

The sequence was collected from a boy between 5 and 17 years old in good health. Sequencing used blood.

CDR3 sequence (DNA): TGTGCCAGCAGCGAAAGGGGGACAACCCTCCAAGAGACCCAGTACTTC. This encodes CASSERGTTLQETQYF. The chain employs TRBV9 and TRBJ2-5; TRBD1 might be the D (6 bases). Trimming took off 3 bases at V and 1 base at J, with 16 bases between the two ends. The CDR3 consists of 16 residues. The germline gives CDR1 SGDLS, CDR2 YYNGEE.